The 15 T cell receptor beta chains below all came from one sample that was sequenced in a study of STAT5B mutations in CD4+ large granular lymphocyte leukemia. TCRdb keeps only in-frame clones here, not all; method: immunoSEQ multiplex PCR. The sample has 20,000 or so clones; 82% are singletons. Material for sequencing was CD4+ T cells from blood buffy coats. The receptors stem from a human donor in good health.

This clone is a singleton in its sample. The chain links TRBV5-4 to TRBJ2-1; D possibly matches TRBD1 or TRBD2 (5 bases each). This CDR3 spans 15 amino acids. Trimming cost V 5 bases and J 0 bases, with 12 bases left between them. In germline, CDR1 is SGHNT, CDR2 YYREEE (reference sequence). CDR3 loop: CASRTGASSYNEQFF. The CDR3 DNA sequence: TGTGCCAGCAGGACCGGGGCCTCCTCCTACAATGAGCAGTTCTTC.

V usage is TRBV2 and J usage is TRBJ1-1; D unresolved. Trimming took 4 bases from V and 0 from J, leaving 9 bases between them. CDR3 length equals 14 residues. From germline, CDR1 is SNHLY and CDR2 FYNNEI. The CDR3 is CASSVWVMNTEAFF. The CDR3 DNA is TGTGCCAGCAGTGTTTGGGTAATGAACACTGAAGCTTTCTTT.

The J gene is TRBJ2-7, the V gene TRBV25-1; a weak D match, TRBD1 (5 bases). Germline V gene lookup returns CDR1 MGHDK and CDR2 SYGVNS. The CDR3 has 14 amino acids. The V and J ends lost 5 bases and 5 bases respectively, with 16 bases between them. CDR3 region: CASSRDSRSNEQYF. The CDR3 DNA is TGTGCCAGCAGTAGAGACAGTCGAAGTAACGAGCAGTACTTC.

This clone was found a few times. The same CDR3 arises from other DNA sequences in this sample as well. The J gene is TRBJ1-1, the V gene TRBV5-4, with 7 bases lining up with TRBD1. The CDR3 runs to 13 residues. Germline assignment: CDR1 SGHNT and CDR2 YYREEE (reference sequence). Unmatched junction bases numbered 7, after V lost 7 bases and J lost 4 bases. CDR3 nucleotides: TGTGCCAGCTTTCGGGACAGAGGCACTGAAGCTTTCTTT. This encodes CASFRDRGTEAFF.

This chain connects TRBV18 to TRBJ2-2; TRBD1 aligns across 7 bases. Trimming cost V 3 bases and J 6 bases; bases outside gene matches: 4. Germline V gene lookup returns CDR1 KGHSH and CDR2 LQKENI. The CDR3 length is 14 residues. As DNA, the CDR3 is TGTGCCAGCTCACCTGGACAGGTTGCCGGGGAGCTGTTTTTT. This encodes CASSPGQVAGELFF.

This sequence joins TRBV18 and TRBJ2-2, with D tentatively TRBD1 (6 bases). The length of the CDR3 is 16 residues. Germline-derived CDR1 and CDR2 are KGHSH and LQKENI. V was clipped by 5 bases and J by 0 bases, with 13 bases between them. CDR3 amino acids: CASSARDNANTGELFF. In DNA, the CDR3 is TGTGCCAGCTCAGCCCGGGACAACGCGAACACCGGGGAGCTGTTTTTT.

V gene TRBV27 combines with J gene TRBJ2-7; D possibly corresponds to TRBD2 (6 bases). CDR1 and CDR2 from the germline V gene are MNHEY and SMNVEV (reference sequence). The CDR3 runs to 14 residues. V dropped 3 bases and J dropped 3 bases, with 12 bases sitting between them. The CDR3 sequence: CASSFLAENYEQYF. As DNA, the CDR3 is TGTGCCAGCAGTTTTTTAGCGGAGAACTACGAGCAGTACTTC.

This chain links TRBV6-5 with TRBJ2-5; 7 bases agree with TRBD1. Matching the DNA end better, TRBJ2-7 makes the J call doubtful. Germline assignment: CDR1 MNHEY and CDR2 SVGAGI. This CDR3 region has 13 residues. The CDR3 region is CASRGTETYEQYF. CDR3 DNA sequence: TGTGCCAGCAGAGGGACAGAGACCTACGAGCAGTACTTC.

To note about this clone: Distinct nucleotide sequences in the sample also encode this CDR3. The chain uses TRBV5-1 and TRBJ2-2, with unresolved D. Germline V gene sequence: CDR1 SGHRS, CDR2 YFSETQ. The germline V and J ends were trimmed by 0 bases and 5 bases, with 11 bases remaining between them. The CDR3 is made up of 15 amino acids. The CDR3 here is CASSLGVGSTGELFF. In nucleotides, the CDR3 is TGCGCCAGCAGCTTGGGCGTCGGAAGTACCGGGGAGCTGTTTTTT. Full variable domain (outside the CDR3, taken from reference TRBV5-1 and TRBJ2-2): KAGVTQTPRYLIKTRGQQVTLSCSPISGHRSVSWYQQTPGQGLQFLFEYFSETQRNKGNFPGRFSGRQFSNSRSEMNVSTLELGDSALYLCASSLGVGSTGELFFGEGSRLTVL.

The chain is built from TRBV10-3 and TRBJ2-1; D is unclear. V was trimmed by 8 bases and J by 8 bases, leaving 16 bases between them. Germline V gene lookup returns CDR1 ENHRY and CDR2 SYGVKD. The CDR3 covers 13 residues. The CDR3 DNA reads TGTGCCATCGCCGGTGCGGTAAAGTATGAGCAGTTCTTC. Translating it yields CAIAGAVKYEQFF.

V usage is TRBV2 and J usage is TRBJ2-5, with 9 positions matching TRBD1. Trimming removed 10 bases from V and 7 bases from J; junction bases left unmatched: 10. The CDR3 totals 13 residues. Germline V CDR1 and CDR2: SNHLY, FYNNEI. Here the CDR3 reads CAIRDRDVGTQYF. Written as DNA, the CDR3 is TGTGCCATCCGGGACAGGGATGTTGGGACCCAGTACTTC.

This clone was detected only a few times. This chain joins TRBV6-4 and TRBJ2-3; D is possibly TRBD2 (7 bases). The germline V and J ends were trimmed by 6 bases and 4 bases, with 11 bases remaining between them. The germline gives CDR1 MRHNA, CDR2 SNTAGT. This CDR3 is 13 amino acids long. DNA of the CDR3: TGTGCCAGCAGCAGGGGAGGGTCAGATACGCAGTATTTT. It yields the protein CASSRGGSDTQYF.

The chain recombines TRBV28 with TRBJ2-3, with TRBD2 matching 10 bases. The V gene end was trimmed by 5 bases and the J gene end by 3 bases; junction bases not matched to a gene: 17. Germline assignment: CDR1 MDHEN and CDR2 SYDVKM. The CDR3 totals 19 residues. This chain's CDR3 is CASSPTGTSDTALTDTQYF. The DNA for the CDR3 is TGTGCCAGCAGTCCGACCGGGACTAGCGATACTGCTTTAACAGATACGCAGTATTTT.

This clone showed up just a few times. The genes are TRBV2 and TRBJ2-7; D might be TRBD1 or TRBD2, each matching 6 bases. Trimming pared 7 bases from V and 3 bases from J, leaving 16 bases between. Germline V gene data show CDR1 as SNHLY and CDR2 as FYNNEI. The CDR3 has 14 residues. The CDR3 DNA reads TGTGCCAGCAACTGGGGGGACAAAAGCTACGAGCAGTACTTC. Residues: CASNWGDKSYEQYF.

This clone showed up just once. The chain couples TRBV18 to TRBJ1-5; TRBD1 agrees at 10 bases. The CDR3 covers 17 residues. CDR1 and CDR2 from the germline V gene are KGHSH and LQKENI. Losses at the gene ends were 1 base for V and 3 bases for J; bases not matched to a gene: 6. CDR3 in amino acids: CASSPQATGGLNQPQHF. DNA of the CDR3: TGTGCCAGCTCACCACAGGCGACAGGGGGCCTCAATCAGCCCCAGCATTTT. Looking up the rest from reference TRBV18 and TRBJ1-5 gives the full variable domain: NAGVMQNPRHLVRRRGQEARLRCSPMKGHSHVYWYRQLPEEGLKFMVYLQKENIIDESGMPKERFSAEFPKEGPSILRIQQVVRGDSAAYFCASSPQATGGLNQPQHFGDGTRLSIL.